What follows is one T cell receptor (beta chain) and its context. The sample comes from a study of blood T cell repertoires in COVID-19. Overall study: Sample material is recorded as cDNA or gDNA derived from T cells, B-cell-depleted T cells, or PBMCs.

The table came from immunoSEQ multiplex PCR; TCRdb's copy has only in-frame clones and leaves some out. Among some 48,000 clones listed, roughly 88% were seen once. Input material: peripheral blood. The TCR was taken from a human donor in a cohort sampled during active COVID-19.

In DNA, the CDR3 is TGTGCCAGCAGTTTAAGGGGCTCCGGTGGCTACACCTTC. Protein sequence: CASSLRGSGGYTF. The chain uses TRBV27 and TRBJ1-2; perhaps TRBD1 as D (5 bases). From germline, CDR1 is MNHEY and CDR2 SMNVEV (reference sequence). V gave up 2 bases and J gave up 7 bases, with 11 bases separating them. The CDR3 contains 13 residues.